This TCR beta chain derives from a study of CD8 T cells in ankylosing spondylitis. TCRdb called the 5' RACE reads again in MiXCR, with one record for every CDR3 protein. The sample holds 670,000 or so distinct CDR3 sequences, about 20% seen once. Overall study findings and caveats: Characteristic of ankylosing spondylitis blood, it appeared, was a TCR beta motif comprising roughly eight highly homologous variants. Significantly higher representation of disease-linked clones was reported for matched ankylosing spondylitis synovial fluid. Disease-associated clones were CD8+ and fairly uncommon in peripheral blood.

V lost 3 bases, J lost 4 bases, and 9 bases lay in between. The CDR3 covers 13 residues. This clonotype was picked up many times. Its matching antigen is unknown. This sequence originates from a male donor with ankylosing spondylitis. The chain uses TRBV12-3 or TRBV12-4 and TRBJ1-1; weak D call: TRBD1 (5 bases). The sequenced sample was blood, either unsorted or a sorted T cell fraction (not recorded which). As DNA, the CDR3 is TGTGCCAGCAGTTTGGGGGAGGGCACTGAAGCTTTCTTT. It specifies CASSLGEGTEAFF.